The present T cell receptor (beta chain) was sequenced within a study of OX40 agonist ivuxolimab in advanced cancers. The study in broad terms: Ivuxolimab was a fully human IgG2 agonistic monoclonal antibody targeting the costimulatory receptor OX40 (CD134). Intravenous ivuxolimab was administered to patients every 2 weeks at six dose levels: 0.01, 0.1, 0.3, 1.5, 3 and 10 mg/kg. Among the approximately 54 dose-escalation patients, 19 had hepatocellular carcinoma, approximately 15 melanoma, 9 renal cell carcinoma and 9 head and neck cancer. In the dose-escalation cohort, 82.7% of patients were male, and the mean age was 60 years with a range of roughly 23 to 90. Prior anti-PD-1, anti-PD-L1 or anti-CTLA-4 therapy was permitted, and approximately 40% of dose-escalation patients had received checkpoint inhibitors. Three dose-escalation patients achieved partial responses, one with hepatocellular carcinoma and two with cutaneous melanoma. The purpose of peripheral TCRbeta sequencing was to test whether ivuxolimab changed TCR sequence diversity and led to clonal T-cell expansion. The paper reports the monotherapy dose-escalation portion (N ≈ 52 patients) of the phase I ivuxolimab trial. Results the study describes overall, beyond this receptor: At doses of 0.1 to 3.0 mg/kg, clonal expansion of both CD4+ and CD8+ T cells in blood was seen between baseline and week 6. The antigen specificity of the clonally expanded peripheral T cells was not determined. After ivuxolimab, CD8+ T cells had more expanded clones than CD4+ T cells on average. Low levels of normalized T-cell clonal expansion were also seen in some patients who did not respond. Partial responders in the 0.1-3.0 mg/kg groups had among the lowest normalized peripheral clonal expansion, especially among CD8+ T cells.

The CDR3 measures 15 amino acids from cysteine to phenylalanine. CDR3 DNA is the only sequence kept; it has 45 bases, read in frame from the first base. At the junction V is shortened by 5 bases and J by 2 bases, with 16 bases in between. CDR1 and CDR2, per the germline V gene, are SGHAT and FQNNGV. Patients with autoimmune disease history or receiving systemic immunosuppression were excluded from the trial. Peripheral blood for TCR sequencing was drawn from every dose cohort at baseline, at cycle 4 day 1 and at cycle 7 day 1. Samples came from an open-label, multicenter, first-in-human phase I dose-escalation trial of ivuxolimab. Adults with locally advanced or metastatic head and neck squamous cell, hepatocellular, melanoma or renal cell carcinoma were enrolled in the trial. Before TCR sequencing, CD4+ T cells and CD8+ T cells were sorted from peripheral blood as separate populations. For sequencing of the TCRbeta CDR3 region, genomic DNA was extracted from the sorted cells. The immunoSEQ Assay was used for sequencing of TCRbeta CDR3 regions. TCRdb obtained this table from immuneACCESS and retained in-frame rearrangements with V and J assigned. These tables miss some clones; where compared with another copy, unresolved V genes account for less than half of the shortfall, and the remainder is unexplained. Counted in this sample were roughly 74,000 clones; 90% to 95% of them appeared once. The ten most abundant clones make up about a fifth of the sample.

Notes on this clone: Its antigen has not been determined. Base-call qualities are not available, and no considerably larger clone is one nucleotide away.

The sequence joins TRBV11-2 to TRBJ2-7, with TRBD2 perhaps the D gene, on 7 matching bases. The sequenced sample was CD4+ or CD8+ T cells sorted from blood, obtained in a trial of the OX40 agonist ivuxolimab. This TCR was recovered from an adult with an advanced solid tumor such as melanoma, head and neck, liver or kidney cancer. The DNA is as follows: TGTGCCAGCAGCACTAACCGGGGGGCCCCCTACGAGCAGTACTTC. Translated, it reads CASSTNRGAPYEQYF.